This T cell receptor (beta chain) was documented in a study of cytomegalovirus exposure and HLA in healthy donors (TCRdb year 2017). For context, the study as a whole: According to an earlier analysis of several hundred of the donors, about 170 million T cells yielded 117 million unique TCR beta sequences and roughly 280 Gb of sequence data. Approximately 300 gigabases of sequencing data and approximately 91 million unique TCR sequences made up an early release that covered 640 HLA-typed donors. The genetic ancestry cluster associated with self-reported Caucasian donors included around 76% of the approximately 410 genotyped donors. The study aimed to test whether signatures of past pathogen exposure could be identified by cataloging public T cell receptors. The study profiled the T cell repertoires of 500 to 800 subjects by immunosequencing and related them to cytomegalovirus serostatus. Along with the roughly 670-subject first cohort, a separate validation cohort of 120 different subjects was used. To predict cytomegalovirus infection status, the study brought together high-throughput TCR immunosequencing, statistical association of individual TCRs with disease status, and machine learning. A later analysis re-analyzed previously published TCR beta repertoires from 650 to 800 donors and added high-resolution HLA genotyping to study TCR occurrence patterns. Rather than drawing on any new phenotypic data, the later analysis identified candidate immune exposures from TCR beta sequences and the way those sequences occurred across donors. To decide whether each TCR beta V gene segment behaved as functional or pseudogenic, an earlier analysis of approximately 620 of the donors relied on high-throughput TCR beta sequencing. Donor age, sex, ethnicity and CMV serostatus were compiled alongside the repertoire data. A later genetic analysis took genome-wide SNP genotypes for about 65% of the 666 donors and used that subset as a discovery cohort. Every discovery cohort repertoire had been produced on one sequencing platform. HLA typing included class I and class II loci at four-digit resolution. The number of typed donors differed by locus: about 629-630 for A, B, C, DRB1 and DQB1; 522 for DQA1; 600 to 610 for DPA1; and about 470 for DPB1. Roughly 5 DR-DQ haplotypes were handled as single units for association and clustering, since linkage in the cohort was strong. On average, approximately 250,000 unique TCR beta nucleotide sequences were sequenced per donor among 300 to 500 genotyped donors of the cohort, with about 19% of those sequences being non-productive. Study-wide findings and limitations: A further reported finding was that TCR beta sequences accurately predicted the HLA-A and HLA-B alleles for most subjects in the first cohort. In an earlier analysis of more than 500 of the donors, most TCR beta V segments appeared in productive rearrangements about 87% or about 30% of the time, broadly matching IMGT annotations. Immune exposure information for the cohort was limited to CMV serostatus. Compared with equally common non-associated chains, HLA-associated TCR beta chains in a later analysis were more clonally expanded and had lower generation probabilities. A later analysis associated 16,951 TCR beta sequences with specific HLA alleles at a false discovery rate of 0.05. Correlated functional status among segregating V segments might reflect linkage disequilibrium, but an unknown experimental factor could not be ruled out. The study gave a list of some 150 TCR beta chains associated with cytomegalovirus. In a later analysis, TCR association rates were found to vary across HLA loci, with the most associated TCRs seen for DRB1 alleles and the fewest for HLA-C alleles. When HLA alleles, especially DR and DQ, strongly co-occurred, attributing TCR associations to individual alleles was difficult. HLA typing was unavailable for some donors at each locus, so association tests used only the typed subset. Most TCR sequences were seen in very few donors, while some public TCRs were found in many individuals. The earlier analysis of around 600 of the donors excluded around 17 rarely observed V segments, including chromosome 9 orphons, because counts were too low. A later genetic analysis reported fewer N-insertions in productive TCRs among donors in an Asian-associated ancestry cluster than the roughly 700-donor mean. Some IMGT-functional V segments, including TRBV6-2 and TRBV6-3, could not be distinguished by the 87-base-pair reads and were therefore excluded. In a later analysis, several top co-occurrence clusters were reported to appear linked to parvovirus B19, influenza, CMV and Epstein-Barr virus. In vitro tests confirmed that three of the cytomegalovirus-associated TCR beta chains recognize cytomegalovirus antigens. The authors suggested that the approach could potentially be extended to other disease states and immunological phenotypes. Sequencing depth was assumed to be roughly uniform across donors in the presence/absence analyses, though that assumption may not hold. Only TCR beta chains were sequenced in this cohort, and the absence of alpha or paired-chain data limited detectable features. A later genetic analysis associated a missense DCLRE1C variant with V-gene and J-gene trimming of TCR beta chains, and an independent cohort replicated the association. In both the original and validation cohorts, the classifier was reported to diagnose cytomegalovirus status with high specificity and sensitivity. A cluster of highly shared sequence variants was judged likely to represent a technical artifact of the sequencing pipeline. A later analysis found that most CMV-associated TCR beta chains appeared HLA-restricted, with HLA associations seemingly driven largely by CMV exposure.

Trimming takes 2 bases from V and 4 bases from J, and the germline ends sit 14 bases apart. The CDR3 numbers 15 residues from cysteine through phenylalanine. Only CDR3 DNA is held: 45 bases, read in frame from base 1. CDR1 and CDR2, looked up from the germline V gene (reference sequence), are LNHDA and SQIVND. The cohort was made up of 500 to 800 healthy bone marrow donors. At the time of sampling, all cohort members were nominally healthy, though unrecorded immune exposures were likely present. The donor was CMV seronegative and belonged to the group of 352 seronegative cohort members. A peripheral blood sample was provided by each donor, and peripheral blood mononuclear cells were used for TCR beta sequencing. Genomic DNA was extracted from the blood cell samples with the Qiagen DNeasy Blood Extraction Kit. The method behind the library was the immunoSEQ multiplex PCR assay. For the multiplex PCR, a mixture combining 60 forward primers for TCR Vbeta segments and 13 reverse primers for TCR Jbeta segments was used. The CDR3 region of rearranged TCR beta genes was amplified from genomic DNA with a multiplex PCR assay. The amplified TCR beta libraries were sequenced on the Illumina HiSeq System as 87-base-pair reads. Per the authors' processing: A later analysis tallied 70 million to 100 million unique TCR beta chains across the approximately 670 repertoires, and about 12 million of those chains were shared by two or more donors. Raw reads were error-corrected and collapsed into unique sequences with a nearest-neighbor algorithm that merged closely related sequences to remove PCR and sequencing errors. V, D and J gene segments were assigned by aligning CDR3 sequences to IMGT reference sequences. For a sequence to be retained, a match of at least six nucleotides to both a V gene segment and a J gene segment was required. Rearrangements were called productive when the CDR3 lacked stop codons and stayed in frame with V and J; all others were non-productive. CDR3 was defined by IMGT convention, running from the second conserved V-encoded cysteine to the conserved J-encoded phenylalanine. Sequences without an unambiguous match to a single V gene segment were excluded from the earlier analysis of 450 to 650 of the donors. In an earlier analysis of around 590 of the donors, a V segment was called functional when productive rearrangements were above 56.7%, and segregating when the standard deviation between donors exceeded 5%. To diagnose cytomegalovirus status from the catalog of TCR beta chain sequences, a statistical classification framework was built. In a later analysis, TCR nucleotide sequences were compared against IMGT/GENE-DB human TR gene sequences so that V and J genes could be assigned. A later analysis assigned CDR3 sequences and most-parsimonious VDJ recombination scenarios with the TCRdist pipeline. In a later analysis, each TCR beta chain was defined by its CDR3 amino acid sequence together with its V-gene family, and reads lacking a unique V-gene family were excluded. In a later analysis, approximately 640 highly shared, low-generation-probability nucleotide sequences were removed to address suspected cross-contamination and a sequencing artifact. In a later analysis, a clonal expansion index was calculated for each public chain from normalized within-repertoire ranks of inferred template counts. A later analysis computed generation probabilities with a VDJ recombination model fitted to out-of-frame rearrangements, and checked the results against IGoR. A later analysis scored TCR-TCR, TCR-HLA and TCR-CMV co-occurrence with hypergeometric tests, applying a repertoire-size bias correction to TCR pairs. A later analysis estimated false discovery rates by permuting HLA or CMV assignments 20 times. In a later analysis, co-occurring TCRs were grouped using DBSCAN, and TCRdist sequence similarity was added for clustering within HLA-allele-positive subsets. Repertoires with fewer than 30,000 or more than 120,000 public chains were left out of co-occurrence clustering, as were a handful of repertoires with anomalous nucleotide sharing. Not all clones reach the TCRdb copy of this immuneACCESS table, which keeps in-frame sequences only. Checked studies attribute under half of the gap to unresolved V genes and leave the rest unexplained. V and J calls plus clone size are reproduced from that table; the DNA served to infer D and trimming. A total of roughly 100,000 clones appear in this sample, about 80% of them only once. The ten biggest clones cover about 4.3% of the sample.

Worth noting for this clone: No cognate antigen has been identified for it. No per-base quality is available; no much larger clone lies one base away.

Sequenced: PBMCs. This receptor was identified in a man aged 35 to 55 in good health and CMV-seronegative. The V gene is TRBV19 and the J gene is TRBJ1-2, with the D gene too uncertain to name. CDR3 loop: CASSISTLHSYGYTF. Here is the DNA: TGTGCCAGTAGTATAAGTACTCTTCACAGCTATGGCTACACCTTC.